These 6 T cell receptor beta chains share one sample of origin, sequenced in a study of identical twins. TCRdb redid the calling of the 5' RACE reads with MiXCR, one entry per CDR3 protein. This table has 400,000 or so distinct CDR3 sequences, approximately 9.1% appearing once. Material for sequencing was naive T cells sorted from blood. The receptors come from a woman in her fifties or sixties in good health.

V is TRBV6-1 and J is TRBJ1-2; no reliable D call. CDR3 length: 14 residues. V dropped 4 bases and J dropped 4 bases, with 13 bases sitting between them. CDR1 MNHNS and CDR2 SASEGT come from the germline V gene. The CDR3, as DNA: TGTGCCAGCAGTGTAACTCAGGAGCCCTATGGCTACACCTTC. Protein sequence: CASSVTQEPYGYTF.

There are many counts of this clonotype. CDR3 DNA: TGTGCCAGCAGCAACACTCCCCGGGGAAAGCGAGACTATGGCTACACCTTC. Protein sequence: CASSNTPRGKRDYGYTF. The chain uses TRBV7-6 and TRBJ1-2; D uncertain. The CDR3 has 17 amino acids. V was cut by 5 bases and J by 3 bases, with 22 bases left in between. In germline, CDR1 is SGHVS, CDR2 FNYEAQ.

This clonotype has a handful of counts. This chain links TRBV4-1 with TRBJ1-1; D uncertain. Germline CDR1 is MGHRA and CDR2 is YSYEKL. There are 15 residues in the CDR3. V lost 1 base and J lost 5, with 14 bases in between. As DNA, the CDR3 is TGCGCCAGCAGCCAAGTCACCCAGGCGTTGACTGAAGCTTTCTTT. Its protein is CASSQVTQALTEAFF.

The CDR3 region has the DNA TGTGCCACCCAGCGGGAGTCCGGGAACGAGCAGTACTTC. Protein sequence: CATQRESGNEQYF. The chain recombines TRBV2 with TRBJ2-7, with 8 bases identical to TRBD2. CDR3 length: 13 amino acids. Per the germline V gene, CDR1 is SNHLY and CDR2 is FYNNEI. The V and J ends lost 10 bases and 5 bases, in that order; junction bases with no gene match: 10.

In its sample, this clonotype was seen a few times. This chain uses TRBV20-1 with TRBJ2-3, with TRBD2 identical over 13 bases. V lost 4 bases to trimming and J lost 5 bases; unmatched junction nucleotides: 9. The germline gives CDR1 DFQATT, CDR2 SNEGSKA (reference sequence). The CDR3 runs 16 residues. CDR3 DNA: TGCAGTGCTATAGGTCCACTAGCGGGAGGGCAAGATACGCAGTATTTT. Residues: CSAIGPLAGGQDTQYF.

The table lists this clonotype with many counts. CDR3: CASSLRQGYGYTF. The CDR3 nucleotides read TGTGCCAGCAGTTTACGGCAGGGCTATGGCTACACCTTC. The chain joins TRBV12-3 or TRBV12-4 to TRBJ1-2; tentative D call: TRBD1 (5 bases). With 2 bases removed from V and 4 bases from J, the gap between germline ends came to 8 bases. This CDR3 has 13 amino acids.